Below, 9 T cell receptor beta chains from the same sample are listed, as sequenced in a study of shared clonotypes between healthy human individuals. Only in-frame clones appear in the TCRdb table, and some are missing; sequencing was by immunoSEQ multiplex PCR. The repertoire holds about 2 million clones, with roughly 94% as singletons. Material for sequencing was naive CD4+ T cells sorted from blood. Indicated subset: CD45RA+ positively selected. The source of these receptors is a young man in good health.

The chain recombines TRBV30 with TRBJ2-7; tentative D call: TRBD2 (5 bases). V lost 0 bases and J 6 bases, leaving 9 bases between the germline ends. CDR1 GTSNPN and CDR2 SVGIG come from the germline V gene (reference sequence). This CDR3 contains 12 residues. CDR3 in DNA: TGTGCCTGGAGTGTACTAGGTCGCGAGCAGTACTTC. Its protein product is CAWSVLGREQYF.

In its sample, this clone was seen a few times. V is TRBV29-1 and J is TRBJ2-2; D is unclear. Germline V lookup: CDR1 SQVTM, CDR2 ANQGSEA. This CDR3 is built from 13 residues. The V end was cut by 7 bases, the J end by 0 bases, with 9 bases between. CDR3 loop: CSADLTNTGELFF. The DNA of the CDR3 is TGCAGCGCCGACCTAACGAACACCGGGGAGCTGTTTTTT.

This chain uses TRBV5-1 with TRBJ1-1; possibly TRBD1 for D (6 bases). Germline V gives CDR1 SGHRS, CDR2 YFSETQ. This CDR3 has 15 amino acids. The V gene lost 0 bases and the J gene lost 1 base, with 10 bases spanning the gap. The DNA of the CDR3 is TGCGCCAGCAGCTTGGTGGCAGGGGCGAACACTGAAGCTTTCTTT. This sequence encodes CASSLVAGANTEAFF.

CDR3 sequence: CASRPGTVSEQYF. The CDR3 nucleotides read TGTGCCAGCAGACCCGGGACAGTCTCCGAGCAGTACTTC. The chain is built from TRBV6-1 and TRBJ2-7; 7 nucleotides agree with TRBD1. Trimming took 6 bases from V and 6 from J; bases not matched to a gene: 8. The CDR3 consists of 13 residues. The germline CDR1 and CDR2 sequences are MNHNS and SASEGT.

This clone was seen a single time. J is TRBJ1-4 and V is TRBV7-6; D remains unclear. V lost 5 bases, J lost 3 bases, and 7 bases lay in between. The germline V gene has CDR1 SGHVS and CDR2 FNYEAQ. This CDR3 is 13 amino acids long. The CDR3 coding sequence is TGTGCCAGCAGCCCCGGCCCTAATGAAAAACTGTTTTTT. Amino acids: CASSPGPNEKLFF.

CDR3 region: CASTMGATGNTIYF. The CDR3 nucleotides are TGTGCCAGCACCATGGGGGCTACTGGAAACACCATATATTTT. This sequence joins TRBV7-9 and TRBJ1-3, with D perhaps matching TRBD1 (6 bases). V was trimmed by 7 bases and J by 2 bases, leaving 12 bases between them. Germline V gene lookup returns CDR1 SEHNR and CDR2 FQNEAQ (reference sequence). This CDR3 has 14 amino acids.

The CDR3 DNA reads as TGTGCCTTGGGACCGAACGATTCCGCTTTCTTT. It translates to CALGPNDSAFF. This sequence joins TRBV30 and TRBJ1-1, with D tentatively TRBD1 (5 bases). The length of the CDR3 is 11 residues. V lost 7 bases and J 11 bases, leaving 17 bases between the germline ends. Germline CDR1 and CDR2: GTSNPN and SVGIG (reference sequence).

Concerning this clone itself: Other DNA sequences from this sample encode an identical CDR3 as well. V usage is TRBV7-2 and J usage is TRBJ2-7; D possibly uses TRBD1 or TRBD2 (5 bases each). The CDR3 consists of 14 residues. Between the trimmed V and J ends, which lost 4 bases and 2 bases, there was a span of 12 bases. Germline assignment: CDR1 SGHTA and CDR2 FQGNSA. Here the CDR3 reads CASSSGTVPYEQYF. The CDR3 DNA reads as TGTGCCAGCAGCTCAGGGACGGTTCCCTACGAGCAGTACTTC.

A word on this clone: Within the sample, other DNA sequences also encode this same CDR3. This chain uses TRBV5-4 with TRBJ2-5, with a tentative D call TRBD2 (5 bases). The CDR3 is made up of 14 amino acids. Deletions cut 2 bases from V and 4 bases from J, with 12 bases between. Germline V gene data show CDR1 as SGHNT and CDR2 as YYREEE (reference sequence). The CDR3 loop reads CASSFEGLGETQYF. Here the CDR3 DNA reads TGTGCCAGCAGCTTTGAGGGTCTGGGAGAGACCCAGTACTTC.